The TCR beta chain described here comes from a study of neurological immune-mediated disorders. General study findings and limits: HTLV-1-associated myelopathy had the most TCR clonal expansion, and multiple sclerosis had the least, less than healthy controls.

After removal of 7 bases from V and 7 bases from J, the junction contained 3 bases not matched to a gene. CDR3 size: 12 residues. This clonotype came up many times. Its antigen remains unknown. Time point in this sample: longitudinal time-point 2. By 5'RACE with 10-nucleotide random UMIs, the cDNA was made. Every sequencing run produced over 180 million TCR-beta sequences, and the sequences from any one run covered 15-18 subjects. TCRdb re-called the 5' RACE reads through MiXCR, storing one row per CDR3 protein. The sample shows 60,000 to 75,000 distinct CDR3 sequences, roughly 10% of them seen only once.

The clonotype comes from a young man in good health. Sample: PBMCs. The rearrangement links TRBV12-3 or TRBV12-4 to TRBJ1-1, with 10 bases matching TRBD1. The CDR3 nucleotides read TGTGCCAGCATCGGGACAGGGGTTGAAGCTTTCTTT. This sequence encodes CASIGTGVEAFF.